This TCR beta chain was identified during a study of spatial heterogeneity in lung cancer. Time point described: sample taken at primary tumor resection. The study sequenced unsorted whole RNA from tumor, nontumor lung or frozen PBMC. A unique molecular identifier was attached to every TCR cDNA molecule. Using its own MiXCR run on the 5' RACE reads, TCRdb lists one record per CDR3 protein. The data show approximately 52,000 distinct CDR3 sequences, under 7.5% seen once. Worth noting for this clonotype: The antigen is unknown.

Germline CDR1 SEHNR, CDR2 FQNEAQ (reference sequence). CDR3 length: 15 residues. The trim removed 4 bases at V and 0 bases at J, leaving 3 bases unmatched. General study results and limits: Ubiquitous expanded tumor TCRs appeared in blood more at resection than follow-up.

Sample: PBMCs, taken at surgery. This clonotype was sampled from a female donor with early-stage non-small cell lung cancer. The V gene is TRBV7-9, the J gene TRBJ2-5, with 9 bases fitting TRBD2. The CDR3 region has the DNA TGTGCCAGCAGCTATAGCGGGGGCCACCAAGAGACCCAGTACTTC. This codes for CASSYSGGHQETQYF.